The sequence of this TCR beta chain was determined in a study of breast tumors, draining lymph nodes, adjacent tissues. MiXCR, applied by TCRdb to the multiplex PCR reads, yields one record per CDR3 protein. There are more than 50,000 distinct CDR3 sequences in the sample; roughly 50% occur only once, and about 19% lies in the top ten. There are many counts of this clonotype. As yet, its antigen is unknown. This CDR3 region has 17 residues. Germline trimming cut 0 bases from V and 3 bases from J; bases unmatched to any gene: 8. CDR1 and CDR2 (germline): ENHRY, SYGVKD. The study's findings and limits: The lymph node origin of tumor T cells was framed as consistent with a hypothesis, not demonstrated.

Sequencing used breast tumor tissue. This sequence was found in a female donor with breast cancer. Some clones in this sample may be carry-over from other donors' samples. The chain recombines TRBV10-3 with TRBJ2-5; TRBD2 agrees at 9 bases. The CDR3 DNA reads as TGTGCCATCAGTGAGTCGGCTAGCGGGGTGTCTAAAGAGACCCAGTACTTC. Translated, it gives CAISESASGVSKETQYF.